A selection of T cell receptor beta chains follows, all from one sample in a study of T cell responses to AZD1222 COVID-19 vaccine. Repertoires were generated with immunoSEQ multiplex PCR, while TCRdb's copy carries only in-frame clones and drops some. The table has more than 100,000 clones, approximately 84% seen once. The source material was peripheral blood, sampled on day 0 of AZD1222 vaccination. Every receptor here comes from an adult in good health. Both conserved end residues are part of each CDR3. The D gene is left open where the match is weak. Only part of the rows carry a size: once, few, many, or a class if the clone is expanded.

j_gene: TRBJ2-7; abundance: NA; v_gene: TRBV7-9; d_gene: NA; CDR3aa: CASSEPTQF; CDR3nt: TGTGCCAGCAGCGAACCGACCCAGTTC
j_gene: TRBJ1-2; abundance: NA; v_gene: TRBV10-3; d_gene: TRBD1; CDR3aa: CASGTGGGYGYTF; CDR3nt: TGTGCCTCCGGGACAGGGGGTGGGTATGGCTACACCTTC
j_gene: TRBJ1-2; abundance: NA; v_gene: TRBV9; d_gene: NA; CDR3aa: CASSVGGWGSGYTF; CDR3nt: TGTGCCAGCAGCGTAGGGGGATGGGGGAGTGGCTACACCTTC
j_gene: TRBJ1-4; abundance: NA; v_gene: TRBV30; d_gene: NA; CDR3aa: CAWKGVPNEKLFF; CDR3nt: TGTGCCTGGAAAGGGGTACCTAATGAAAAACTGTTTTTT
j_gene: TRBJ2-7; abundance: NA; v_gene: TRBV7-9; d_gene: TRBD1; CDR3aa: CASRPQGAVSYEQYF; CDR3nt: TGTGCCAGCAGGCCGCAGGGGGCAGTTTCCTACGAGCAGTACTTC
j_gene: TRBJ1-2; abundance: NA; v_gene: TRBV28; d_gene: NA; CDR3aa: CASSLRGYGYTF; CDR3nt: TGTGCCAGCAGTTTGAGGGGCTATGGCTACACCTTC
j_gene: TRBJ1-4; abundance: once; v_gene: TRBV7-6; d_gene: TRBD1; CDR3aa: CASSSGTGGYGEKLFF; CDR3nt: TGTGCCAGCAGCTCCGGGACAGGGGGCTACGGGGAAAAACTGTTTTTT
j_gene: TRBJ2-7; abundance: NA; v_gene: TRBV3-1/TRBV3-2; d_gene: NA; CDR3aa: CASSQSGTHYEQYF; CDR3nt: TGTGCCAGCAGCCAATCCGGGACACACTACGAGCAGTACTTC
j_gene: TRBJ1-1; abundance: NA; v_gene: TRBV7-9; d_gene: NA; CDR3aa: CASSLFSGGGTEAFF; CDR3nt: TGTGCCAGCAGCCTTTTCTCGGGGGGTGGCACTGAAGCTTTCTTT
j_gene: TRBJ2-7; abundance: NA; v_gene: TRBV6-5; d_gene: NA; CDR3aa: CASSYEGQSYEQYF; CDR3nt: TGTGCCAGCAGTTACGAAGGGCAGTCCTACGAGCAGTACTTC
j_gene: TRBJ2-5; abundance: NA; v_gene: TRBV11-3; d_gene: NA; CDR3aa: CASSLASDGPQYF; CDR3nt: TGTGCCAGCAGCTTAGCCTCGGATGGACCCCAGTACTTC
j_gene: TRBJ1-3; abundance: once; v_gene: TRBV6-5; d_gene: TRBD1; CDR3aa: CASSYSGQGSDTIYF; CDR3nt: TGTGCCAGCAGTTACAGTGGACAGGGTTCGGACACCATATATTTT
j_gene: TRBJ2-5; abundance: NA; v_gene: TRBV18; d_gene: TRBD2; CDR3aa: CASSHRTSGETQYF; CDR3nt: TGTGCCAGCTCCCACAGGACTAGTGGGGAGACCCAGTACTTC
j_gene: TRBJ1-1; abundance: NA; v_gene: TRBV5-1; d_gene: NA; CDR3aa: CASSLDLEGEAFF; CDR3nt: TGCGCCAGCAGCTTGGATCTAGAGGGTGAAGCTTTCTTT
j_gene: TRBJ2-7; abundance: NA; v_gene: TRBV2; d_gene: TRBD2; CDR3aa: CASMGTSGGHEQYF; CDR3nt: TGTGCCAGCATGGGGACTAGCGGGGGCCACGAGCAGTACTTC
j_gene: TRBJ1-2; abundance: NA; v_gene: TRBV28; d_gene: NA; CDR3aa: CASSPLDVYGYTF; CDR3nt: TGTGCCAGCAGTCCCCTTGACGTTTATGGCTACACCTTC
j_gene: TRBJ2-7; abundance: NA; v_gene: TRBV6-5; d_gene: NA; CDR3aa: CASSYSDFKGPYEQYF; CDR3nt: TGTGCCAGCAGTTACTCCGATTTCAAGGGTCCCTACGAGCAGTACTTC